The source of this TCR beta chain is a study of technical replicates of blood from several donors. The CDR3 loop spans 15 amino acids. Germline values: CDR1 SSHAT, CDR2 FNYEAQ (reference sequence). V shed 0 bases, J shed 4 bases, and the junction held 3 bases outside the gene matches. Libraries were prepared by immunoSEQ multiplex PCR; TCRdb keeps only in-frame clonotypes and omits some of them. The data hold about 71,000 clones, with 88% observed a single time. The chain is built from TRBV7-7 and TRBJ2-1; 7 bases are shared with TRBD2. The clonotype originates from a human donor in good health. Some clones in this sample may be carry-over from other donors' samples. Specimen: PBMCs. Here the CDR3 reads CASSLAGAGYNEQFF. CDR3 DNA sequence: TGTGCCAGCAGCTTAGCGGGAGCGGGGTACAATGAGCAGTTCTTC.